One sample yielded the 8 T cell receptor beta chains listed below, sequenced in a study of blood T cell repertoires in COVID-19. Sequencing was performed with immunoSEQ multiplex PCR; in TCRdb, only in-frame clones are kept and a portion is missing. The sample records about 190,000 clones, approximately 82% being singletons. The sequenced sample consisted of PBMCs or T cells enriched from blood (not recorded which). These receptors were obtained from a woman aged 55-75 years with acute COVID-19.

The chain combines TRBV10-1 with TRBJ2-7, with D perhaps TRBD2 (6 bases). Germline V lookup: CDR1 WNHNN, CDR2 SYGVQD (reference sequence). This CDR3 contains 14 residues. V lost 0 bases and J lost 3, with 9 bases in between. CDR3 bases: TGCGCCAGCAGTGAGTCGTGGAGGGACTACGAGCAGTACTTC. Residues: CASSESWRDYEQYF.

The chain recombines TRBV6-1 with TRBJ2-5; the D is unclear. CDR3 size: 12 residues. The V and J ends lost 0 bases and 5 bases respectively, with 4 bases between them. The germline V gene encodes CDR1 MNHNS and CDR2 SASEGT. The CDR3 reads CASSEAGETQYF. The CDR3 coding sequence is TGTGCCAGCAGTGAAGCCGGGGAGACCCAGTACTTC.

The CDR3 sequence is CASSVTWGQEEKLFF. The CDR3 nucleotides read TGTGCCAGCAGCGTCACTTGGGGCCAAGAGGAAAAACTGTTTTTT. The rearrangement uses TRBV9 and TRBJ1-4, with a weak D call TRBD1 (5 bases). CDR3 size: 15 residues. From germline, CDR1 is SGDLS and CDR2 YYNGEE. The V end was cut by 2 bases, the J end by 8 bases, with 16 bases between.

V usage is TRBV29-1 and J usage is TRBJ1-3; the D gene is possibly TRBD1 (6 bases). Germline V lookup: CDR1 SQVTM, CDR2 ANQGSEA. This CDR3 is 14 amino acids long. The germline V and J ends were trimmed by 7 bases and 9 bases, with 22 bases remaining between them. The DNA for the CDR3 is TGCAGCGCCTCAGAGGGACAAAATTCGGCCACCATATATTTT. Residues: CSASEGQNSATIYF.

The table lists this clone with a count of one. The chain links TRBV6-1 to TRBJ1-1; D may be TRBD1 (5 bases). Germline loops: CDR1 MNHNS, CDR2 SASEGT. V shed 1 base and J shed 8 bases, with 8 bases lying between them. This CDR3 is 12 amino acids long. CDR3 sequence: CASSEVGGEAFF. DNA of the CDR3: TGTGCCAGCAGTGAAGTCGGGGGGGAAGCTTTCTTT.

This chain connects TRBV18 to TRBJ2-3, with 8 bases matching TRBD1. The germline gives CDR1 KGHSH, CDR2 LQKENI. V was clipped by 5 bases and J by 5 bases; unmatched bases: 9. The CDR3 extends over 15 amino acids. The chain's CDR3 is CASSSVTGEGDTQYF. The CDR3 DNA is TGTGCCAGCTCATCCGTGACAGGGGAAGGAGATACGCAGTATTTT.

In DNA form, the CDR3 reads TGTGCCAGTAGTATGGGGAGAACCTACGAGCAGTACTTC. Protein: CASSMGRTYEQYF. The rearrangement joins TRBV19 to TRBJ2-7, with D possibly TRBD2 on 5 matching bases. The germline V gene encodes CDR1 LNHDA and CDR2 SQIVND (reference sequence). Trimming stripped 3 bases from V and 2 bases from J, with 8 bases between. CDR3 length equals 13 residues.

V and J are TRBV24-1 and TRBJ2-2; 9 positions agree with TRBD1. Germline CDR1 and CDR2: KGHDR and SFDVKD. The CDR3 has 15 residues. Trimming removed 9 bases from V and 6 bases from J; junction bases left unmatched: 10. The CDR3: CATGTTGTGPGELFF. The CDR3 region has the DNA TGTGCCACCGGAACCACCGGGACAGGGCCCGGGGAGCTGTTTTTT.